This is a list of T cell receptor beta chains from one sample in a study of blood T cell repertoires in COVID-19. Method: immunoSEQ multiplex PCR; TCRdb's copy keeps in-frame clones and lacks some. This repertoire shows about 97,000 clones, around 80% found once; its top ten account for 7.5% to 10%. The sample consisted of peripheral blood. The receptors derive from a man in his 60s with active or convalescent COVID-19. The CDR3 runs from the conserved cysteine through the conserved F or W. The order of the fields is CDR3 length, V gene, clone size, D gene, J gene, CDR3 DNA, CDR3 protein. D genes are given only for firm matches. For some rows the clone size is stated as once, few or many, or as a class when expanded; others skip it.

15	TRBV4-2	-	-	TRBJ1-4	TGTGCCAGCAGCCAAGATTTGGAGGGATCTGAAAAACTGTTTTTT	CASSQDLEGSEKLFF
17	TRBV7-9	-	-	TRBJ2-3	TGTGCCAGCAGCTTCGGAGAGCTCTCACGGGGCACAGATACGCAGTATTTT	CASSFGELSRGTDTQYF
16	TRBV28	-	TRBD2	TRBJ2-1	TGTGCCAGCAGTGGACTAGCGGGAGGGCCTCGGAATGAGCAGTTCTTC	CASSGLAGGPRNEQFF
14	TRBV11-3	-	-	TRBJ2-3	TGTGCCAGCAGCTTAGCTGTCCCGCCTCGGGTGCAGTATTTT	CASSLAVPPRVQYF
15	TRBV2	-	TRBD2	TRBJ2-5	TGTGCCAGCAGTGAAGAGGCTAGCGGGTTAGAGACCCAGTACTTC	CASSEEASGLETQYF
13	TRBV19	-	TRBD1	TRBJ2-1	TGTGCCAGTAGTTTGGCAGGGGGAAATGAGCAGTTCTTC	CASSLAGGNEQFF
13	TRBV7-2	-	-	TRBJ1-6	TGTGCCAGCAGCATCTTCCAGGGTTCACCCCTCCACTTT	CASSIFQGSPLHF
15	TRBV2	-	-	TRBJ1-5	TGTGCCAGCAGTCCATCCGGGGGTACCTCCGGGGTAGAGCATTTT	CASSPSGGTSGVEHF
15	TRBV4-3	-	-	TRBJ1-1	TGCGCCAGCAGCTCTGGGGGGGGGATGGACACTGAAGCTTTCTTT	CASSSGGGMDTEAFF
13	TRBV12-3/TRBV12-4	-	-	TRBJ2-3	TGTGCCAGCAGTTTCTCCCGAGCCGATACGCAGTATTTT	CASSFSRADTQYF
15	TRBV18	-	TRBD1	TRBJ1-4	TGTGCCAGCTCACCCGCGACAGGGACTAATGAAAAACTGTTTTTT	CASSPATGTNEKLFF
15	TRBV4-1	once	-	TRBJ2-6	TGCGCCAGCAGCCAAGACAGATCTGGGGCCAACGTCCTGACTTTC	CASSQDRSGANVLTF
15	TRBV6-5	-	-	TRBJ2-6	TGTGCCAGCAGGGCAGGGGTTTCTGGGGCCAACGTCCTGACTTTC	CASRAGVSGANVLTF
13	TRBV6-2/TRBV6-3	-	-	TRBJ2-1	TGTGCCAGCAGTACCCAAGGGGCGAATGAGCAGTTCTTC	CASSTQGANEQFF
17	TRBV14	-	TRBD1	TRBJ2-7	TGTGCCAGCAGCCAGGACCTGGGACAGATCAGAACGGGCGAGCAGTACTTC	CASSQDLGQIRTGEQYF
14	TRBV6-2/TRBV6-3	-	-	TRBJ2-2	TGTGCCAGCAGCGAGTTCGCGAACACCGGGGAGCTGTTTTTT	CASSEFANTGELFF
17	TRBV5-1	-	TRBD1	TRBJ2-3	TGCGCCAGCAGCCCACCCACCGGGACAGGTTACACAGATACGCAGTATTTT	CASSPPTGTGYTDTQYF
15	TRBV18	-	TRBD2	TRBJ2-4	TGTGCCAGCTCACCAAGGTCTAGCGGGAGGGCCGCTCAGTACTTC	CASSPRSSGRAAQYF
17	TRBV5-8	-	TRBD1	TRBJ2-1	TGTGCCAGCAGCTTATTATACGGACAGGGGGTGGTCAATGAGCAGTTCTTC	CASSLLYGQGVVNEQFF
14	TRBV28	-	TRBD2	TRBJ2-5	TGTGCCAGCTGCCTCGCGGGAGACCCCGAGACCCAGTACTTC	CASCLAGDPETQYF
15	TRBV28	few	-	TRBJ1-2	TGTGCCAGCAGTTCACCCGGATGGGGCGTTTATGGCTACACCTTC	CASSSPGWGVYGYTF
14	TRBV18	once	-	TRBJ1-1	TGTGCCAGCGTCAGGGTAGGAGAAAACACTGAAGCTTTCTTT	CASVRVGENTEAFF
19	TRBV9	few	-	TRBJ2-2	TGTGCCAGCAGCGTATCTGCAGCCGGGAACCTGGGGGGTGTGGGGGAGCTGTTTTTT	CASSVSAAGNLGGVGELFF
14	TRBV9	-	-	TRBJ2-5	TGTGCCAGCAGCCCTGGACAGTTGCAAGAGACCCAGTACTTC	CASSPGQLQETQYF
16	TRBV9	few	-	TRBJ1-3	TGTGCCAGCAGCGTAAGCGAGGGTTTATTTGGAAACACCATATATTTT	CASSVSEGLFGNTIYF
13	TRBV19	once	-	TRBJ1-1	TGTGCCAGTAGGCGGGGGGGATCCACTGAAGCTTTCTTT	CASRRGGSTEAFF
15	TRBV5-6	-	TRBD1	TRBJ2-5	TGTGCCAGCAGCTTCCCTACGGACAGGCAAGAGACCCAGTACTTC	CASSFPTDRQETQYF